The 21 T cell receptor beta chains listed next were all sequenced from one sample in a study of T cells after yellow fever vaccination. TCRdb reanalysed the 5' RACE reads using MiXCR and keeps one entry per CDR3 protein. The repertoire holds 60,000 to 95,000 distinct CDR3 sequences, with about 7.7% as singletons. Sequences were derived from CD8+ T cells sorted from PBMCs, sampled roughly 10 days after the first yellow fever vaccination. The receptors stem from a young man who received the YFV17D yellow fever vaccine.

In its sample, this clonotype was seen many times. An end of the junction does not agree with germline; a read error may underlie this. The J gene is TRBJ2-6, the V gene TRBV7-7; TRBD1 is a possible D gene (5 bases). Germline CDR1 and CDR2: SSHAT and FNYEAQ (reference sequence). The CDR3 spans 16 residues. CDR3 sequence (DNA): TGTGCTAGCAGCTTAGGGGTCCGGACTGGGGCCAACGTCCTGACTTTC. The encoded protein is CASSLGVRTGANVLTF.

The table lists this clonotype with a few counts. The chain is built from TRBV14 and TRBJ2-3; possible D gene TRBD2, 6 bases. The germline CDR1 and CDR2 sequences are SGHDN and FVKESK. Trimming cost V 4 bases and J 4 bases, with 18 bases left between them. The length of the CDR3 is 16 residues. The DNA for the CDR3 is TGTGCCAGCAGCCGGATGACTAGTTGGAAACCAGATACGCAGTATTTT. Translation gives CASSRMTSWKPDTQYF.

This clonotype was seen only a few times. The rearrangement joins TRBV5-1 to TRBJ2-1, with 8 bases aligning to TRBD2. V lost 0 bases and J lost 5; bases outside the gene matches: 10. Germline V gene sequence: CDR1 SGHRS, CDR2 YFSETQ. The CDR3 runs 17 residues. The CDR3 region is CASSLGGSVAGNNEQFF. CDR3 DNA: TGCGCCAGCAGCTTGGGAGGGTCGGTAGCGGGGAACAATGAGCAGTTCTTC.

This clonotype was seen many times. The DNA of the CDR3 is TGTGCCAGCAGTTTAAGAGGAGGGGACGTTCATAGCAATCAGCCCCAGCATTTT. This gives the protein CASSLRGGDVHSNQPQHF. The chain has TRBV27 and TRBJ1-5; possible D gene TRBD1, 5 bases. V shed 2 bases and J shed 0 bases, with 17 bases lying between them. Germline CDR1 reads MNHEY; CDR2 reads SMNVEV (reference sequence). The CDR3 has 18 amino acids.

This clonotype was seen only a few times. J is TRBJ1-3 and V is TRBV4-3; D is undetermined. CDR3 length: 18 residues. V dropped 0 bases and J dropped 0 bases, with 15 bases sitting between them. CDR1 and CDR2 from the germline V gene are LGHNA and YSLEER. The CDR3 loop is CASSQDVADQSSGNTIYF. The CDR3 DNA reads as TGCGCCAGCAGCCAAGATGTCGCCGACCAAAGCTCTGGAAACACCATATATTTT.

The rearrangement joins TRBV7-9 to TRBJ2-1, with TRBD2 identical over 9 bases. V lost 5 bases, J lost 3 bases, and 8 bases stayed unmatched. CDR3 length: 16 amino acids. Germline V gives CDR1 SEHNR, CDR2 FQNEAQ (reference sequence). The chain's CDR3 is CASSPLAGKDYNEQFF. The CDR3, as DNA: TGTGCCAGCAGCCCCCTAGCGGGGAAAGACTACAATGAGCAGTTCTTC. Looking up the rest from reference TRBV7-9 and TRBJ2-1 gives the full variable domain: DTGVSQNPRHKITKRGQNVTFRCDPISEHNRLYWYRQTLGQGPEFLTYFQNEAQLEKSRLLSDRFSAERPKGSFSTLEIQRTEQGDSAMYLCASSPLAGKDYNEQFFGPGTRLTVL.

This clonotype was observed many times. V usage is TRBV12-3 or TRBV12-4 and J usage is TRBJ1-1, with D tentatively TRBD1 (5 bases). This CDR3 contains 14 residues. Trimming shortened V by 6 bases and J by 0 bases, and 11 bases separated the two germline ends. The CDR3 here is CASRPGGLNTEAFF. Written as DNA, the CDR3 is TGTGCCAGCAGACCCGGGGGTTTGAACACTGAAGCTTTCTTT.

This clonotype was observed at least ten times. The genes are TRBV5-6 and TRBJ2-7; D uncertain. This CDR3 region has 14 residues. Germline V CDR1 and CDR2: SGHDT, YYEEEE. V lost 4 bases and J 2 bases, leaving 13 bases between the germline ends. The CDR3 coding sequence is TGTGCCAGCAGCCTGGCTGAGAGACCCTACGAGCAGTACTTC. Translation gives CASSLAERPYEQYF.

In its sample, this clonotype was seen many times. The chain is built from TRBV7-3 and TRBJ2-7; D not certain. Germline V gene data show CDR1 as SGHTA and CDR2 as FQGTGA. The CDR3 contains 13 residues. The V end was cut by 2 bases, the J end by 0 bases, with 5 bases between. CDR3 sequence (DNA): TGTGCCAGCAGCTTAGGATTCTCCTACGAGCAGTACGTC. It encodes CASSLGFSYEQYV.

The rearrangement joins TRBV7-9 to TRBJ2-3, with D possibly matching TRBD1 (6 bases). V gave up 5 bases and J gave up 0 bases, with 12 bases separating them. Germline values: CDR1 SEHNR, CDR2 FQNEAQ (reference sequence). The CDR3 is made up of 15 amino acids. The CDR3 region has the DNA TGTGCCAGCAGCCCCGGGACACCTAGCACAGATACGCAGTATTTT. Translation: CASSPGTPSTDTQYF.

This clonotype was found many times. CDR3 amino acids: CASRPGLASNEQYV. CDR3 in DNA: TGTGCCAGCAGGCCGGGACTAGCGAGTAACGAGCAGTACGTC. The rearrangement joins TRBV27 to TRBJ2-7, with 10 nucleotides matching TRBD2. Germline trimming cut 6 bases from V and 5 bases from J; bases unmatched to any gene: 7. Germline CDR1 and CDR2: MNHEY and SMNVEV (reference sequence). The CDR3 runs to 14 residues.

At least ten counts were recorded for this clonotype. The rearrangement links TRBV7-9 to TRBJ2-4; possible D gene TRBD1, 5 bases. V shed 1 base and J shed 4 bases, with 11 bases lying between them. This CDR3 spans 15 amino acids. Germline-derived CDR1 and CDR2 are SEHNR and FQNEAQ (reference sequence). The CDR3 is CASSLGGQGKNIQYF. CDR3 nucleotides: TGTGCCAGCAGCTTAGGGGGCCAAGGGAAAAACATTCAGTACTTC. The full variable domain, with the rest looked up from reference TRBV7-9 and TRBJ2-4, is DTGVSQNPRHKITKRGQNVTFRCDPISEHNRLYWYRQTLGQGPEFLTYFQNEAQLEKSRLLSDRFSAERPKGSFSTLEIQRTEQGDSAMYLCASSLGGQGKNIQYFGAGTRLSVL.

Ten or more counts support this clonotype. This CDR3 is CASSFYKNTGELFF. The CDR3, as DNA: TGTGCCAGCAGTTTTTACAAAAACACCGGGGAGCTGTTTTTT. V and J are TRBV27 and TRBJ2-2; no reliable D call. The ends were cut back, 3 bases at V and 2 bases at J, with 7 bases in the middle. The CDR3 covers 14 residues. The germline gives CDR1 MNHEY, CDR2 SMNVEV (reference sequence).

This clonotype was detected a few times. J is TRBJ2-3 and V is TRBV5-4; 10 bases map to TRBD2. The J segment lost 5 bases and the V segment lost 4 bases, leaving 7 bases of the junction unmatched. The CDR3 runs to 15 residues. Germline V CDR1 and CDR2: SGHNT, YYREEE (reference sequence). CDR3 protein: CASSGGTSEVDTQYF. CDR3 coding DNA: TGTGCCAGCAGCGGCGGGACTAGCGAGGTAGATACGCAGTATTTT.

In regard to this clonotype: The junction differs from germline at one of its ends, possibly a read error. The chain is built from TRBV3-1 and TRBJ2-4; D is possibly TRBD2 (7 bases). The CDR3 loop spans 17 amino acids. Germline V gene data show CDR1 as LGHDT and CDR2 as YNNKEL (reference sequence). The CDR3 coding sequence is TGTGCCAGCAGCCAAGACGGGATCCGGGGGGCCAGAAACATTCAGTACTTC. This translates into CASSQDGIRGARNIQYF.

The chain uses TRBV7-8 and TRBJ2-4; no reliable D call. Per the germline V gene, CDR1 is SGHVS and CDR2 is FQNEAQ. CDR3 size: 16 residues. Deletions cut 1 base from V and 7 bases from J, with 17 bases between. For the CDR3, the DNA is TGTGCCAGCAGCTTAGGGACCCGAGAAGTAAGGAACATTCAGTACTTC. Residues: CASSLGTREVRNIQYF.

Many counts were recorded for this clonotype. The chain recombines TRBV4-1 with TRBJ2-5; 8 bases are shared with TRBD2. With 4 bases clipped from V and 1 base from J, the junction kept 8 bases outside the gene matches. CDR1 is MGHRA, CDR2 YSYEKL, per germline. The CDR3 has 16 amino acids. Here the CDR3 DNA reads TGCGCCAGCAGCCCCCGGCTAGCGGGTTCCCAAGAGACCCAGTACTTC. This encodes CASSPRLAGSQETQYF.

This clonotype was detected only a few times. The CDR3 nucleotides read TGTGCCAGTAGATTGGGAGGTAACACCGGGGAGCTGTTTTTT. Translated: CASRLGGNTGELFF. The V and J genes are TRBV19 and TRBJ2-2, with D perhaps TRBD2 (6 bases). The CDR3 runs 14 residues. Trimming took off 6 bases at V and 2 bases at J, with 10 bases between the two ends. Germline loops: CDR1 LNHDA, CDR2 SQIVND (reference sequence).

As concerns this clonotype: This could be a read error, since a much larger clone is one nucleotide away. V is TRBV10-3 and J is TRBJ2-1; a possible D gene is TRBD2 (5 bases). Trimming cost V 4 bases and J 6 bases, with 13 bases left between them. Per germline, CDR1 ENHRY and CDR2 SYGVKD. The CDR3 contains 14 residues. As DNA, the CDR3 is TGTGCCATCAGTGGTCCACGAGGGTCCAATGAGCAGTTCTTC. Amino acid sequence: CAISGPRGSNEQFF.

This clonotype was seen many times. The rearrangement joins TRBV5-1 to TRBJ2-7, with 8 bases lining up with TRBD1. Germline lookup yields CDR1 SGHRS and CDR2 YFSETQ. The CDR3 is 14 amino acids. V lost 0 bases to trimming and J lost 3 bases; unmatched junction nucleotides: 2. DNA of the CDR3: TGCGCCAGCAGCTTGGCCGGGACAGGCTACGAGCAGTACTTC. Protein: CASSLAGTGYEQYF.

This clonotype was seen repeatedly, ten times or more. The V call is TRBV7-9, the J call TRBJ2-7; the D gene is possibly TRBD1 (6 bases). Germline loops: CDR1 SEHNR, CDR2 FQNEAQ (reference sequence). CDR3 length: 13 amino acids. V was cut by 5 bases and J by 3 bases, with 11 bases left in between. The CDR3 loop reads CASSITGFYEQYV. CDR3 DNA sequence: TGTGCCAGCAGCATTACAGGGTTCTACGAGCAGTACGTC.